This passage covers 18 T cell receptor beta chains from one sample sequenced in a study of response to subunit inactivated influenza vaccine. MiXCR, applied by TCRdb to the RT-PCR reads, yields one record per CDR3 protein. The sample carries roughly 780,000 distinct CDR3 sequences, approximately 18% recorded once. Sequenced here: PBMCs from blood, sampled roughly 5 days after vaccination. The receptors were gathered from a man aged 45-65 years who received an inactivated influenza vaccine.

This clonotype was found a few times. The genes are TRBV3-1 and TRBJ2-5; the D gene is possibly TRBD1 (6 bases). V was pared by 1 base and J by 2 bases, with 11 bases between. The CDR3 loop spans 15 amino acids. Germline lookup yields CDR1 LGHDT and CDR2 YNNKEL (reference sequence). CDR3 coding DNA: TGTGCCAGCAGCCAAGCAGGGGTTGTTCAAGAGACCCAGTACTTC. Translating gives CASSQAGVVQETQYF.

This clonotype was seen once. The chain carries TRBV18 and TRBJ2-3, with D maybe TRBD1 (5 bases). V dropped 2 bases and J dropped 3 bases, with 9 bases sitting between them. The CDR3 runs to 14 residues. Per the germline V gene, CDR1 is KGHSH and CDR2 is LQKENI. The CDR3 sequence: CASSPTRGTDTQYF. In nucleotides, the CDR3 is TGTGCCAGCTCACCAACAAGGGGAACAGATACGCAGTATTTT.

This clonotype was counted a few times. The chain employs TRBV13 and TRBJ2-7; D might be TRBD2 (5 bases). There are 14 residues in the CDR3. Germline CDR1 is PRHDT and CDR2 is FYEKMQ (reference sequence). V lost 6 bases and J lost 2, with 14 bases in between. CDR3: CASSNGIQTYEQYF. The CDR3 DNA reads TGTGCCAGCAGTAACGGGATCCAGACCTACGAGCAGTACTTC.

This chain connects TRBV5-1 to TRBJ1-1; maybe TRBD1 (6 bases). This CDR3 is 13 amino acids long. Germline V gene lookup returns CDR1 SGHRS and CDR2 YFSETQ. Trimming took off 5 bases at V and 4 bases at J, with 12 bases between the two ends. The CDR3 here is CASRSMDSTEAFF. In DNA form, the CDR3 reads TGCGCCAGCAGATCTATGGACAGCACTGAAGCTTTCTTT.

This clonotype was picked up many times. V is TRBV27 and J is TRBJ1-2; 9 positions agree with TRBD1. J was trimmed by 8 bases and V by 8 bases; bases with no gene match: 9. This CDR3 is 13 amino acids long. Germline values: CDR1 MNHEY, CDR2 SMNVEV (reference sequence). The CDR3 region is CASGAQGANGYTF. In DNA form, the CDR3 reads TGTGCCAGCGGGGCACAGGGGGCGAACGGCTACACCTTC.

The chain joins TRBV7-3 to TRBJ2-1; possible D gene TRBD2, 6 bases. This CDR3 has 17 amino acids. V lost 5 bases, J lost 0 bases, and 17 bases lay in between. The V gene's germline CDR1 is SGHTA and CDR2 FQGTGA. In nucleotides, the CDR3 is TGTGCCAGCAGCCCCGGCGGGACTTACTACTCCTACAATGAGCAGTTCTTC. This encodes CASSPGGTYYSYNEQFF.

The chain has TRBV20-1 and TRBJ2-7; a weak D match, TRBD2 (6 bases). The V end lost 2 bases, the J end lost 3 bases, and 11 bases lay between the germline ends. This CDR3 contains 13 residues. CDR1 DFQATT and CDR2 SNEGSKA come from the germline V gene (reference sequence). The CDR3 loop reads CSARSGGDYEQYF. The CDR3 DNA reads TGCAGTGCTAGATCCGGGGGAGACTACGAGCAGTACTTC.

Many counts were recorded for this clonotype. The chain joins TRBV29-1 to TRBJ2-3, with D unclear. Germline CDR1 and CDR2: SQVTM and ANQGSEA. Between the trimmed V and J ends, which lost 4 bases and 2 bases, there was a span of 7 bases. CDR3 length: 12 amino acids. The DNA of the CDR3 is TGCAGCGTTGGAAGTAACACAGATACGCAGTATTTT. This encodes CSVGSNTDTQYF.

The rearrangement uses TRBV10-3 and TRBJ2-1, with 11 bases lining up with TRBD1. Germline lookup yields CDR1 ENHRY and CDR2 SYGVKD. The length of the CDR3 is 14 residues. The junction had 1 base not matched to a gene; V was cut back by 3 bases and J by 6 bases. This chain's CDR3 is CAISEGTGGNEQFF. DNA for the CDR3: TGTGCCATCAGTGAAGGGACAGGGGGCAATGAGCAGTTCTTC.

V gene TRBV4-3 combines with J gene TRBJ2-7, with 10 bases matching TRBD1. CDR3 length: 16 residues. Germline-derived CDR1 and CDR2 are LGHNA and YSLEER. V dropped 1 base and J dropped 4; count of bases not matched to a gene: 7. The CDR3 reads CASSQGPTGGFYEQYF. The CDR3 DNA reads TGCGCCAGCAGCCAAGGGCCGACAGGGGGCTTTTACGAGCAGTACTTC.

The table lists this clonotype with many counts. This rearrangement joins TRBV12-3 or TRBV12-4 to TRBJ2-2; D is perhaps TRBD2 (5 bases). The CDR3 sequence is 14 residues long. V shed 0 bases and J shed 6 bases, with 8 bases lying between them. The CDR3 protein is CASSLAEGSGELFF. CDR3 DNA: TGTGCCAGCAGTTTAGCCGAGGGTTCCGGGGAGCTGTTTTTT.

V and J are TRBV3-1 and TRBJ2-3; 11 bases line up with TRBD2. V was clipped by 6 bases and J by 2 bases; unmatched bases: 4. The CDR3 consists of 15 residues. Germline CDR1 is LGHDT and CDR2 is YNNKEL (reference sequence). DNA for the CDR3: TGTGCCAGCAGGGTAGCGGGGGGGCCCACAGATACGCAGTATTTT. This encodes CASRVAGGPTDTQYF.

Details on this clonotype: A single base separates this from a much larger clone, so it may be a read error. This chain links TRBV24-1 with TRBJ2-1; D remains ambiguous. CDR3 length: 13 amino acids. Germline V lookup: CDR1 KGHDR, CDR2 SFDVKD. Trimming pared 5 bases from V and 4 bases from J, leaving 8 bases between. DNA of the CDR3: TGTGCCACCAGTGTTCGCTTGTACAATGAGCAGTTCTTC. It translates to CATSVRLYNEQFF.

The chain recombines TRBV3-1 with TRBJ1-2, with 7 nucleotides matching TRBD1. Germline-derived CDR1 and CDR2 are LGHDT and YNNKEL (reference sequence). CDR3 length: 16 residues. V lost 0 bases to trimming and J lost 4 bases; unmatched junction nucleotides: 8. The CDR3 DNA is TGTGCCAGCAGCCAAGAACTCGTAGGGGGCACCTATGGCTACACCTTC. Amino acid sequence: CASSQELVGGTYGYTF.

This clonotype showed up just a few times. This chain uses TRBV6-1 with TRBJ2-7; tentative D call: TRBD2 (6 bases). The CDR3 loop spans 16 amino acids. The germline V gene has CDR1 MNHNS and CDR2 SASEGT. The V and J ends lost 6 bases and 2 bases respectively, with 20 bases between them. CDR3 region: CASSGTRRDGAYEQYF. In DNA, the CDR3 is TGTGCCAGCAGCGGAACGAGGCGGGACGGAGCCTACGAGCAGTACTTC.

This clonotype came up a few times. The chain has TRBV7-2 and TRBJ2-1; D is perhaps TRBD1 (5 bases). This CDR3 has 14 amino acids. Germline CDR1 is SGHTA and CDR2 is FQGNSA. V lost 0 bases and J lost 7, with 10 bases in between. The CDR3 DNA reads TGTGCCAGCAGCTTAGCTTCAGGGCCTAATGAGCAGTTCTTC. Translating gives CASSLASGPNEQFF.

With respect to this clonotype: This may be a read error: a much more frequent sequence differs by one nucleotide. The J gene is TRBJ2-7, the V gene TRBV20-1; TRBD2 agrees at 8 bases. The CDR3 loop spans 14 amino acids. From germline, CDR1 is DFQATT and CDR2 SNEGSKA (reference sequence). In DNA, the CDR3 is TGCAGTGCTAGAGACGGGAGGGGGGCCTACGAGCAGGACTTC. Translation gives CSARDGRGAYEQDF.

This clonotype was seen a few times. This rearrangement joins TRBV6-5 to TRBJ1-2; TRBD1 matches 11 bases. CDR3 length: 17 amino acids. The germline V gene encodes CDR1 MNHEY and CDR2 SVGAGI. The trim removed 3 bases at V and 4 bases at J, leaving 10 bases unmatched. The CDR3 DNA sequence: TGTGCCAGCAGTTATTCAAGGACAGGGGGCGGTGGCTATGGCTACACCTTC. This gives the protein CASSYSRTGGGGYGYTF.